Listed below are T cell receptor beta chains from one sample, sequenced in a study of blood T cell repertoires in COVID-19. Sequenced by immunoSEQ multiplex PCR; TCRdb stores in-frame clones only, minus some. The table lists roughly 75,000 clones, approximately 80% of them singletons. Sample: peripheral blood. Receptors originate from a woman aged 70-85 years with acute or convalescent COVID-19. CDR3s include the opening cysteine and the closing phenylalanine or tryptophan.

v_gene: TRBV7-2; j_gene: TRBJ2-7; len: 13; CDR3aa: CASSSSQGYEQYF
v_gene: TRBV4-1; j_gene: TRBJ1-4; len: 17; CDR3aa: CASSQPTGWRDEGKLFF
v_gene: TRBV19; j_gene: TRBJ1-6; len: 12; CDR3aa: CASSTYNSPLHF
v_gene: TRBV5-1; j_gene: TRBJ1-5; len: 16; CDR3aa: CASSLCTKYSNQPQHF
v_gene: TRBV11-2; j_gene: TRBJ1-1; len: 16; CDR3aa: CASSLGGPGTNTEAFF
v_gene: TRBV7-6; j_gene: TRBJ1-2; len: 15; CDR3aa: CASSPSGSGVGGYTF
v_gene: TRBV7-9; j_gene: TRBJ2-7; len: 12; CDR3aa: CASSLLGDEQYF
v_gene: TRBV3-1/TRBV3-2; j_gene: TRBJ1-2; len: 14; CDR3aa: CASSHSPGGYGYTF
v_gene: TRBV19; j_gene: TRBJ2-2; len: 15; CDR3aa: CASSRLGQNTGELFF
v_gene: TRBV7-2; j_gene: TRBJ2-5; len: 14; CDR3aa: CASSYTSGQETQYF
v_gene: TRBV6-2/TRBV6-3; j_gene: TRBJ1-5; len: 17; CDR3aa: CASSYISIRLSNQPQHF
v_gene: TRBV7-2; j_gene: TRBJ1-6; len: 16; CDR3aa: CASSFVAGGDNSPLHF
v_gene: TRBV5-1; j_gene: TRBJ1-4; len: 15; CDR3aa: CASSPGGRPKGELFF
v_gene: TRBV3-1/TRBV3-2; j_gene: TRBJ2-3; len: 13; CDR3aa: CASSRTGGDTQYF
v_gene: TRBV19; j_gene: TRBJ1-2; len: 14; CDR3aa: CASSIQQVSDGYTF
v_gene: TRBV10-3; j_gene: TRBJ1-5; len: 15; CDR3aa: CAISESGGRNQPQHF
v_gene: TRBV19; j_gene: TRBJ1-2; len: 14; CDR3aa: CASSIAPEDYGCTF
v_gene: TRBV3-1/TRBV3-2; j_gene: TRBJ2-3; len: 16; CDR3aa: CASSRLNSGSTDTQYF
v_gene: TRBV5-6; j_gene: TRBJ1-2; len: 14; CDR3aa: CASSLTGTLDGYTF
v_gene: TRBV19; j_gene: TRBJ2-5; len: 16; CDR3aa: CASRAGTGSYQETQYF
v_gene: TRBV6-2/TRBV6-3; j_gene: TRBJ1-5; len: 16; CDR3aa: CASSYGDRDSNQPQHF
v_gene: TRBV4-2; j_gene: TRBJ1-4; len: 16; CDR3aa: CASSQDPAGANEKLFF
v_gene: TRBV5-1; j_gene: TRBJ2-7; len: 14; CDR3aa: CASSSDRVSYEQYF
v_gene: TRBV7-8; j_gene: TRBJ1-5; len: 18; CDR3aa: CASSFSGQGRNGDQPQHF
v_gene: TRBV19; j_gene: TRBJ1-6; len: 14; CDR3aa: CASNSGQGISPLHF
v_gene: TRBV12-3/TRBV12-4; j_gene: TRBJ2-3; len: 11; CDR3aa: CASSFLDTQYF
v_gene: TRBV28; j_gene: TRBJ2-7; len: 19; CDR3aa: CASSQVGLAGGPGGGEQYF
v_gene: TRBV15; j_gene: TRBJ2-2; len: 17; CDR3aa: CATSRAAGQGNTGELFF
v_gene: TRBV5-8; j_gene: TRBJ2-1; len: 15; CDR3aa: CASSYRWSSYNEQFF
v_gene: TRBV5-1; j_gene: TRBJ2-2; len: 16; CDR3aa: CASSLGVSGNTGELFF
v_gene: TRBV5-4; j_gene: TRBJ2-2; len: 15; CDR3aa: CASKKASSGTGELFF
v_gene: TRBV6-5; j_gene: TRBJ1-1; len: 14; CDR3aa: CASSYRTAFPEAFF
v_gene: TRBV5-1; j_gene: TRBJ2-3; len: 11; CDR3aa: CASSPGDTQYF
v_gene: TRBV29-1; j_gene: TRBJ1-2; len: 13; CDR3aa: CSTRTESNYGYTF
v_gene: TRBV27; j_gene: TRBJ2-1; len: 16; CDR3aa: CASTRRLAGSAEEQFF
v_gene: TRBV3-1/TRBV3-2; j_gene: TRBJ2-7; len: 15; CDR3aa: CASSQDSSGVNEQYF
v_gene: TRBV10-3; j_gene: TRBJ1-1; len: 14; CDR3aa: CAISESSSNTEAFF
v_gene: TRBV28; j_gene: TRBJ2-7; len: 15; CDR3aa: CASRDTGNTVHEQYF
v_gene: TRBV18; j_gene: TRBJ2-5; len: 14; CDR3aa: CASSPPTTVETQYF
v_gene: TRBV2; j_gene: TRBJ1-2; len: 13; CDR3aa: CASKILDFYGYTF
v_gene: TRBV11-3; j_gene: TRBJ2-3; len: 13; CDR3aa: CASSAGGWDTQYF
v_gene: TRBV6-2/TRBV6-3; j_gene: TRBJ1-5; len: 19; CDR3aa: CASSYLPGQGARDYQPQHF
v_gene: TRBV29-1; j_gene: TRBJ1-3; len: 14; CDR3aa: CSVKDSKLGNTIYF
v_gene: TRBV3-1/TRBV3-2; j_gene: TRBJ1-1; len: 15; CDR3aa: CASSQGLGGGTEAFF
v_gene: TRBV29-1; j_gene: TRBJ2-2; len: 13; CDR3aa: CSVGGRDTGELFF
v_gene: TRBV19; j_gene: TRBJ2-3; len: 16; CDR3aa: CASSRWSGDLTPSQYF
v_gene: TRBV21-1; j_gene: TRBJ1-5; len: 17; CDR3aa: CASSKSGRDPTGKPQHF
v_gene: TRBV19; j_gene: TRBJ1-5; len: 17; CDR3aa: CASSIYSGTGDNQPQHF
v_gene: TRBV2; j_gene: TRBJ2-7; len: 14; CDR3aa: CASSERASSNEQYF
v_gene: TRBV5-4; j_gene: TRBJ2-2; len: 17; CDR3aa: CASSLGILAANTGELFF
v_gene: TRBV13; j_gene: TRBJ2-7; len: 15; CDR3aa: CASSPTDSETYEQYF
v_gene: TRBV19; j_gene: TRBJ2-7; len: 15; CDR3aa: CASSRPRDRGHEQYF
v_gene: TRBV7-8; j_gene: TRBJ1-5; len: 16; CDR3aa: CASSIWGRQSGQPQHF
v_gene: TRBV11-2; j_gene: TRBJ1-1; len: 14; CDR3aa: CASSFKTTGPEAFF
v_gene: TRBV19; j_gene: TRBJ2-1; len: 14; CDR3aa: CASSPSSGYNEQFF
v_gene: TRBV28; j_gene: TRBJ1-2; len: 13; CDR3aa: CASSRGGNYGYTF
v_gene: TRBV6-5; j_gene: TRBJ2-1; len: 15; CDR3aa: CASGRRILFPNEQFF
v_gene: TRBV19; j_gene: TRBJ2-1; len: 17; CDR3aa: CASSTLSGQGARNEQFF
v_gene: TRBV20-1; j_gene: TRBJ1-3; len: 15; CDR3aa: CSASQGQGPGNTIYF
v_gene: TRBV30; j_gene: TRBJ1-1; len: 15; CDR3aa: CAWSTRTGMNTEAFF